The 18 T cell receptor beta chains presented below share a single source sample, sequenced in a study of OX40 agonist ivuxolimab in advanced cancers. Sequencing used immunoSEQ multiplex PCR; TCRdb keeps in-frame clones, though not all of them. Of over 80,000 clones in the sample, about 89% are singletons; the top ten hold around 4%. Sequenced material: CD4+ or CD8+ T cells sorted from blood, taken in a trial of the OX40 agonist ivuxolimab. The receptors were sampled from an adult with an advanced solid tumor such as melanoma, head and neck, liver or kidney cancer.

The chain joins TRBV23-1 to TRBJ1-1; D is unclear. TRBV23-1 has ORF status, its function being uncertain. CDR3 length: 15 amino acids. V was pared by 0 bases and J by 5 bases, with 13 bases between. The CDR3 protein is CASSQSSDGGTEAFF. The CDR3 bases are TGCGCCAGCAGTCAATCGTCCGATGGAGGAACTGAAGCTTTCTTT.

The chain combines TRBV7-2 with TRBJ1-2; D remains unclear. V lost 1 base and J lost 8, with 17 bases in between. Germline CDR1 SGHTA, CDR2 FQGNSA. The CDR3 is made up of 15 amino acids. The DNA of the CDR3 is TGTGCCAGCAGCTTAGGACCGTTAAGGGAGGGAGGCTACACCTTC. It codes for CASSLGPLREGGYTF.

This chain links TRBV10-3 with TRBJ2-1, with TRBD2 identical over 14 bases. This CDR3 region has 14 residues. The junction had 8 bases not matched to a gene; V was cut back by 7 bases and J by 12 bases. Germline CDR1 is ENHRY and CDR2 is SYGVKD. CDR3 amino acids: CAITRGLAGEGQFF. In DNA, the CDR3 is TGTGCCATCACCAGGGGACTAGCGGGAGAAGGGCAGTTCTTC.

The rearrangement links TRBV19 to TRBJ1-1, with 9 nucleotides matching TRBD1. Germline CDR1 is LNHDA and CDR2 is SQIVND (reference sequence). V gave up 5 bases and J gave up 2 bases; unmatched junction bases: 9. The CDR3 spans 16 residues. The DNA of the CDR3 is TGTGCCAGTAGTCCTGGGACAGGGTGGGAAAACACTGAAGCTTTCTTT. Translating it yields CASSPGTGWENTEAFF.

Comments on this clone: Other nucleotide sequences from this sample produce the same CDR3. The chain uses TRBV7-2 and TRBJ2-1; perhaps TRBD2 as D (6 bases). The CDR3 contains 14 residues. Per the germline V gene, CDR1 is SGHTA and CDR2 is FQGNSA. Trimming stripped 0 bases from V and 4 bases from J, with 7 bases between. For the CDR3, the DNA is TGTGCCAGCAGCTTAGCTGGAGGGTACAATGAGCAGTTCTTC. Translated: CASSLAGGYNEQFF.

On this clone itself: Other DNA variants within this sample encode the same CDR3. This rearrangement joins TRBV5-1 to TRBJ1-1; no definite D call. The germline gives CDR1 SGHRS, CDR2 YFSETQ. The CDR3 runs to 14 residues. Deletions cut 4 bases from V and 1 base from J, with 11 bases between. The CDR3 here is CASSPQAPNTEAFF. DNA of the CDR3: TGCGCCAGCAGCCCCCAAGCCCCGAACACTGAAGCTTTCTTT.

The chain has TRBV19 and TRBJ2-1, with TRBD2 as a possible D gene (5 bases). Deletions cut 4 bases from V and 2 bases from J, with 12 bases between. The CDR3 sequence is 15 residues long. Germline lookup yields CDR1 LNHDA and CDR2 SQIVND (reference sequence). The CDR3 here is CASSSYTLAYNEQFF. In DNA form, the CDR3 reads TGTGCCAGTAGTAGCTATACACTAGCCTACAATGAGCAGTTCTTC.

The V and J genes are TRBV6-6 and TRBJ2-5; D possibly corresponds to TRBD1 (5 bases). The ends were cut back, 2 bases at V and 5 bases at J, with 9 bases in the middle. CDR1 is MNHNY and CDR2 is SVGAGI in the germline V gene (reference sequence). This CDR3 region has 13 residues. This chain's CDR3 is CASSYLRGETQYF. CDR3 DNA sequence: TGTGCCAGCAGTTACCTTAGGGGCGAGACCCAGTACTTC.

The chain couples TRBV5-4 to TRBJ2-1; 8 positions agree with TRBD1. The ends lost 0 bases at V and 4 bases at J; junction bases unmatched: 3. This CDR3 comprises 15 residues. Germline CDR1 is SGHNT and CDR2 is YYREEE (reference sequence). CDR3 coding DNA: TGTGCCAGCAGCTTGGGACAGGGGAGGTACAATGAGCAGTTCTTC. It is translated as CASSLGQGRYNEQFF.

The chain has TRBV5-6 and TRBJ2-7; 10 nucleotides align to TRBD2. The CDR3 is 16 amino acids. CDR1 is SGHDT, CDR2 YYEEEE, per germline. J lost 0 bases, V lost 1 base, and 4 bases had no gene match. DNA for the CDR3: TGTGCCAGCAGCTTGACGCTAGCGGGGGACTCCTACGAGCAGTACTTC. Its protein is CASSLTLAGDSYEQYF.

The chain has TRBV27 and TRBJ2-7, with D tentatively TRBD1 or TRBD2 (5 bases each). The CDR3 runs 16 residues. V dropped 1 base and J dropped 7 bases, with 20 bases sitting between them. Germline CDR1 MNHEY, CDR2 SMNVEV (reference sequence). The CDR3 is CASSLFGGTTQREQYF. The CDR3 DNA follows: TGTGCCAGCAGTTTATTTGGGGGAACGACTCAAAGGGAGCAGTACTTC.

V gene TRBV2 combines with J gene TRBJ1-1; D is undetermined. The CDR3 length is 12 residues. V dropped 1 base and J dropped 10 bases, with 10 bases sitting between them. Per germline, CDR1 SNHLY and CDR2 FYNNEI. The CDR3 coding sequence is TGTGCCAGCAGTGAAGTCGAGGGAGTAGCTTTCTTT. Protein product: CASSEVEGVAFF. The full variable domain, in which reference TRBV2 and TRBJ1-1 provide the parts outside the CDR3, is EPEVTQTPSHQVTQMGQEVILRCVPISNHLYFYWYRQILGQKVEFLVSFYNNEISEKSEIFDDQFSVERPDGSNFTLKIRSTKLEDSAMYFCASSEVEGVAFFGQGTRLTVV.

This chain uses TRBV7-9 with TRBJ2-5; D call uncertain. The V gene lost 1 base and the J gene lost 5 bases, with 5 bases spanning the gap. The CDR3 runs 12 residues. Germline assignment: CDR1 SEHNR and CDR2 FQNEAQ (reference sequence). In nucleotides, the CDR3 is TGTGCCAGCAGCTTAGTCGGGGAGACCCAGTACTTC. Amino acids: CASSLVGETQYF.

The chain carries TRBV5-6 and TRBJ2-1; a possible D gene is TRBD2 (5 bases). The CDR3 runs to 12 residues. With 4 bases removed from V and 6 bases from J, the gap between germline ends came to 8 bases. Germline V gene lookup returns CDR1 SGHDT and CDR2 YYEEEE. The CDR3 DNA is TGTGCCAGCAGCGCCAGCGGCAATGAGCAGTTCTTC. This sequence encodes CASSASGNEQFF. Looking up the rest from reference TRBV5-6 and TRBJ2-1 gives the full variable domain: DAGVTQSPTHLIKTRGQQVTLRCSPKSGHDTVSWYQQALGQGPQFIFQYYEEEERQRGNFPDRFSGHQFPNYSSELNVNALLLGDSALYLCASSASGNEQFFGPGTRLTVL.

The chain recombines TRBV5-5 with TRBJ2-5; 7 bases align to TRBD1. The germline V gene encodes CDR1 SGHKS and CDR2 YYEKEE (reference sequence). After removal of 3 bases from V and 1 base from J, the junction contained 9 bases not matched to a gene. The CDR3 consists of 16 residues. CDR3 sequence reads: CASSSDRVGAQETQYF. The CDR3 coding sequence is TGTGCCAGCAGCTCCGACAGGGTGGGGGCCCAAGAGACCCAGTACTTC.

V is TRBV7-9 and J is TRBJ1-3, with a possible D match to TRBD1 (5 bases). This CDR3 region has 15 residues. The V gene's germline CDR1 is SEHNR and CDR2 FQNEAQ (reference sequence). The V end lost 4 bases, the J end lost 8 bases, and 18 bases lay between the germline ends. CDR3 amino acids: CASSSPGGSLDTIYF. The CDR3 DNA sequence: TGTGCCAGCAGCTCACCCGGGGGATCTCTTGACACCATATATTTT. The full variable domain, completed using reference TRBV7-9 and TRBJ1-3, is DTGVSQNPRHKITKRGQNVTFRCDPISEHNRLYWYRQTLGQGPEFLTYFQNEAQLEKSRLLSDRFSAERPKGSFSTLEIQRTEQGDSAMYLCASSSPGGSLDTIYFGEGSWLTVV.

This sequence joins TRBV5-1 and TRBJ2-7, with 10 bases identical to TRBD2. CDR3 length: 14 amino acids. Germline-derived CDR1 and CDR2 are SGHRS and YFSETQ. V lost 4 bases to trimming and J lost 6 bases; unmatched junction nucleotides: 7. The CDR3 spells CASSLAGESAEQYF. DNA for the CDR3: TGCGCCAGCAGCCTAGCGGGAGAGTCGGCCGAGCAGTACTTC.

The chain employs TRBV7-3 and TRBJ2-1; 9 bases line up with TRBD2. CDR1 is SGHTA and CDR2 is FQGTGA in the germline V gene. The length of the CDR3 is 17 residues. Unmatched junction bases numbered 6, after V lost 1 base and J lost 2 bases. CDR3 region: CASSLIGLARPYNEQFF. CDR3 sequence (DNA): TGTGCCAGCAGCTTAATTGGACTAGCGCGACCCTACAATGAGCAGTTCTTC. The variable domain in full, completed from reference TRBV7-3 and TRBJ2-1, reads GAGVSQTPSNKVTEKGKYVELRCDPISGHTALYWYRQSLGQGPEFLIYFQGTGAADDSGLPNDRFFAVRPEGSVSTLKIQRTERGDSAVYLCASSLIGLARPYNEQFFGPGTRLTVL.